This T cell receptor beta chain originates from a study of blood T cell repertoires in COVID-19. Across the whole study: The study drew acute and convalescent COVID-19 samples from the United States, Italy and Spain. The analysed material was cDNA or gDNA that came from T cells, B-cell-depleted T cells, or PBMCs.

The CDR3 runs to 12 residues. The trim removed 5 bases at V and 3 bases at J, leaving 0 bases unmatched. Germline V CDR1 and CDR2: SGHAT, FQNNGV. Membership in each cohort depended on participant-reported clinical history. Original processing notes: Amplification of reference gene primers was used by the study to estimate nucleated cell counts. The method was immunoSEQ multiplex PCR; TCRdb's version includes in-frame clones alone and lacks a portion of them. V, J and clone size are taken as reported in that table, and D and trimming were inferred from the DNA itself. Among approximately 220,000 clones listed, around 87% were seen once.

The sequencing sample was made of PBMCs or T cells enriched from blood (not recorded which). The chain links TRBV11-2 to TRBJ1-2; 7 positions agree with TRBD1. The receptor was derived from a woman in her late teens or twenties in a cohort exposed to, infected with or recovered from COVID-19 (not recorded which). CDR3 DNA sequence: TGTGCCAGCAGCACAGGGGACTATGGCTACACCTTC. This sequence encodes CASSTGDYGYTF.